Listed below are T cell receptor beta chains from one sample, sequenced in a study of CD8+ T cells in alopecia areata. Libraries were prepared by immunoSEQ multiplex PCR; TCRdb keeps only in-frame clonotypes and omits some of them. The sample records about 150,000 clones, approximately 87% being singletons. Here the sequenced sample was CD8+ T cells sorted from blood, taken at week 0. These receptors were collected from a human donor with alopecia areata. Each CDR3 is given with its conserved first and last residue. Each record gives: J gene, V gene, CDR3 protein.

J gene: TRBJ1-1; V gene: TRBV4-1; CDR3 protein: CASSQVREFTEAFF
J gene: TRBJ2-5; V gene: TRBV25-1; CDR3 protein: CASSDRGLGGTQYF
J gene: TRBJ2-1; V gene: TRBV19; CDR3 protein: CASSPRGGAGNEQFF
J gene: TRBJ2-1; V gene: TRBV29-1; CDR3 protein: CSVEGDPRGAYNEQFF
J gene: TRBJ2-2; V gene: TRBV5-1; CDR3 protein: CASPSGDSGELFF
J gene: TRBJ2-7; V gene: TRBV6-5; CDR3 protein: CASSPRQGWNEQYF
J gene: TRBJ2-3; V gene: TRBV9; CDR3 protein: CASSPPEGHDTQYF
J gene: TRBJ1-2; V gene: TRBV9; CDR3 protein: CASSVGDASYGYTF
J gene: TRBJ2-1; V gene: TRBV5-5; CDR3 protein: CASSSSSYNEQFF
J gene: TRBJ2-1; V gene: TRBV7-6; CDR3 protein: CASSLIVSSYNEQFF
J gene: TRBJ1-5; V gene: TRBV19; CDR3 protein: CASRSLLGNQPQHF
J gene: TRBJ2-7; V gene: TRBV9; CDR3 protein: CASSVEDSYEQYF
J gene: TRBJ2-7; V gene: TRBV4-2; CDR3 protein: CASSQDSGGAYEQYF
J gene: TRBJ2-7; V gene: TRBV19; CDR3 protein: CASSTWTLGNYEQYF
J gene: NA; V gene: TRBV7-9; CDR3 protein: CASSLEYEQYF
J gene: TRBJ2-1; V gene: TRBV19; CDR3 protein: CASTRALGQHEQFF
J gene: TRBJ1-5; V gene: TRBV6-1; CDR3 protein: CASRWTGGQHF
J gene: TRBJ2-1; V gene: TRBV29-1; CDR3 protein: CSVEFLLGKGGYNEQFF
J gene: TRBJ1-1; V gene: TRBV27; CDR3 protein: CASSRTGGLNTEAFF